A single sample gave rise to the 23 T cell receptor beta chains below, sequenced in a study of T cells in Graves' hyperthyroidism and ophthalmopathy (dated by TCRdb to about 2019). Receptors were amplified or captured by multiplex PCR. Sequencing relied on an Illumina HiSeq 2000. Amplification of TCR beta CDR3 regions was carried out from RNA transcripts. The first round of RT-PCR for the TCR CDR3 was performed with the HTBI primer set and the Qiagen OneStep RT-PCR kit. TCRdb applied fastp at Q25 and MiXCR to the public reads, then kept only in-frame beta chains. CDR3 protein sequences are deduplicated, and each keeps its most common genes and DNA. The sample profile shows 640,000 or so distinct CDR3 sequences; about 15% of them were found once. Approximately 4.3% of the sample goes to the ten largest clones. Sequencing was carried out using blood. The receptor source for this set is a woman aged 40 to 50 with Graves' ophthalmopathy.

This clonotype has just a few counts. The chain is built from TRBV4-2 and TRBJ1-2, with D possibly being TRBD1 (6 bases). The germline CDR1 and CDR2 sequences are LGHNA and YNFKEQ. This CDR3 comprises 16 residues. Trimming shortened V by 0 bases and J by 4 bases, and 15 bases separated the two germline ends. CDR3: CASSQEQQGLTYGYTF. CDR3 sequence (DNA): TGTGCCAGCAGCCAAGAACAACAGGGTTTAACCTATGGCTACACCTTC.

This clonotype was observed many times. The DNA for the CDR3 is TGTGCCAGCAGCACAGGGGATGGCGACTATGGCTACACCTTC. Its protein product is CASSTGDGDYGYTF. This chain links TRBV6-4 with TRBJ1-2; 7 bases agree with TRBD1. The CDR3 runs to 14 residues. In germline, CDR1 is MRHNA, CDR2 SNTAGT. The V segment lost 6 bases and the J segment 3 bases; nucleotides outside the gene matches: 7.

V gene TRBV24-1 combines with J gene TRBJ2-7; the D gene is possibly TRBD2 (5 bases). The CDR3 spans 14 residues. Germline-derived CDR1 and CDR2 are KGHDR and SFDVKD. Trimming stripped 5 bases from V and 0 bases from J, with 10 bases between. In DNA, the CDR3 is TGTGCCACCAGTGGCCCGGGATCCTCCTACGAGCAGTACTTC. Its protein product is CATSGPGSSYEQYF.

The chain recombines TRBV24-1 with TRBJ2-5, with 10 bases matching TRBD1. The trim removed 3 bases at V and 2 bases at J, leaving 5 bases unmatched. The CDR3 runs 16 residues. The germline V gene encodes CDR1 KGHDR and CDR2 SFDVKD. The CDR3 DNA is TGTGCCACCAGTGATGGGACAGGGGCTTTTCAAGAGACCCAGTACTTC. Translation: CATSDGTGAFQETQYF.

The rearrangement uses TRBV7-3 and TRBJ2-2; 7 nucleotides line up with TRBD1. The length of the CDR3 is 15 residues. J gave up 6 bases and V 5 bases, and 9 bases lay outside the gene matches. Germline V gene sequence: CDR1 SGHTA, CDR2 FQGTGA. The CDR3 is CASSVRGGASGELFF. The CDR3 DNA reads as TGTGCCAGCAGCGTCCGAGGGGGCGCGTCCGGGGAGCTGTTTTTT. Using reference TRBV7-3 and TRBJ2-2 for the parts outside the CDR3, the full variable domain is GAGVSQTPSNKVTEKGKYVELRCDPISGHTALYWYRQSLGQGPEFLIYFQGTGAADDSGLPNDRFFAVRPEGSVSTLKIQRTERGDSAVYLCASSVRGGASGELFFGEGSRLTVL.

The chain employs TRBV6-5 and TRBJ1-1; maybe TRBD1 (6 bases). This CDR3 contains 15 residues. V gave up 0 bases and J gave up 1 base, with 9 bases separating them. In germline, CDR1 is MNHEY, CDR2 SVGAGI. The CDR3 DNA sequence: TGTGCCAGCAGTTACTCTACAGGGCAGAACACTGAAGCTTTCTTT. The encoded protein is CASSYSTGQNTEAFF.

This clonotype appeared many times. V gene TRBV28 combines with J gene TRBJ1-5, with a weak D call TRBD1 (5 bases). Germline V gene sequence: CDR1 MDHEN, CDR2 SYDVKM. The CDR3 runs to 16 residues. The germline V and J ends were trimmed by 2 bases and 2 bases, with 13 bases remaining between them. As DNA, the CDR3 is TGTGCCAGCAGTTTAGTTAGGGGCCGCGGCAATCAGCCCCAGCATTTT. This encodes CASSLVRGRGNQPQHF.

V usage is TRBV11-2 and J usage is TRBJ2-7; 10 nucleotides line up with TRBD2. The CDR3 spans 16 residues. Germline assignment: CDR1 SGHAT and CDR2 FQNNGV. V gave up 0 bases and J gave up 7 bases; unmatched junction bases: 9. The DNA of the CDR3 is TGTGCCAGCAGCTTAGACCTAGCGGGAGCCGCAAGGGAGCAGTACTTC. This sequence encodes CASSLDLAGAAREQYF.

In this sample, this clonotype turned up many times. The chain joins TRBV29-1 to TRBJ1-2, with D unclear. The germline gives CDR1 SQVTM, CDR2 ANQGSEA. The germline V and J ends were trimmed by 3 bases and 4 bases, with 9 bases remaining between them. CDR3 length equals 12 residues. The CDR3 is CSVDTVTYGYTF. In nucleotides, the CDR3 is TGCAGCGTTGATACAGTCACCTATGGCTACACCTTC.

This clonotype was seen many times. The genes are TRBV30 and TRBJ1-2; TRBD1 matches 9 bases. This CDR3 has 12 residues. Trimming cost V 5 bases and J 7 bases; bases outside gene matches: 5. Germline V gene lookup returns CDR1 GTSNPN and CDR2 SVGIG (reference sequence). The CDR3 spells CAWQPGQGGYTF. The CDR3 nucleotides read TGTGCCTGGCAGCCGGGACAGGGTGGCTACACCTTC.

This clonotype has at least ten counts. The chain combines TRBV20-1 with TRBJ2-7, with 10 bases aligning to TRBD2. Germline trimming cut 6 bases from V and 1 base from J; bases unmatched to any gene: 9. The CDR3 loop spans 15 amino acids. Germline CDR1 is DFQATT and CDR2 is SNEGSKA (reference sequence). CDR3 bases: TGCAGTGCAACACCTAGCGGGAGACCTTCCTACGAGCAGTACTTC. This codes for CSATPSGRPSYEQYF.

The table lists this clonotype with many counts. The chain combines TRBV19 with TRBJ1-5; TRBD1 matches at 7 bases. The CDR3 consists of 16 residues. J gave up 5 bases and V 3 bases, and 10 bases lay outside the gene matches. In germline, CDR1 is LNHDA, CDR2 SQIVND (reference sequence). CDR3 DNA: TGTGCCAGTAGTATTTTACCCGGACAGGCGCATCAGCCCCAGCATTTT. Protein product: CASSILPGQAHQPQHF.

This clonotype was recorded many times. This chain joins TRBV19 and TRBJ1-2; D gene uncertain. This CDR3 is built from 12 residues. Trimming shortened V by 4 bases and J by 8 bases, and 11 bases separated the two germline ends. Germline assignment: CDR1 LNHDA and CDR2 SQIVND (reference sequence). CDR3 in DNA: TGTGCCAGTAGTAGGGTTAATGAAGGCTACACCTTC. This encodes CASSRVNEGYTF.

A note on this clonotype: This may come from a read error, since a much larger clone is one base off. The chain uses TRBV28 and TRBJ1-5; 9 nucleotides agree with TRBD1. The CDR3 spans 16 residues. Germline values: CDR1 MDHEN, CDR2 SYDVKM. CDR3 sequence: CAGSFTGTGLNQPQHF. CDR3 DNA: TGTGCCGGCAGTTTCACCGGGACAGGGCTCAATCAGCCCCAGCATTTT.

There are many counts of this clonotype. The chain recombines TRBV9 with TRBJ1-1; TRBD1 is a possible D gene (6 bases). Germline CDR1 SGDLS, CDR2 YYNGEE. This CDR3 has 16 residues. V shed 1 base and J shed 1 base, with 14 bases lying between them. DNA for the CDR3: TGTGCCAGCAGCGTAAACACAGGGACCCCGAACACTGAAGCTTTCTTT. Protein sequence: CASSVNTGTPNTEAFF.

This clonotype was observed many times. The DNA for the CDR3 is TGTGCCAGCAGTGAACTATTGAGCGGGGGAACCTACGAGCAGTACTTC. It specifies CASSELLSGGTYEQYF. The V call is TRBV6-1, the J call TRBJ2-7, with TRBD2 identical over 8 bases. Per the germline V gene, CDR1 is MNHNS and CDR2 is SASEGT. Unmatched junction bases numbered 8, after V lost 2 bases and J lost 2 bases. The length of the CDR3 is 16 residues.

This clonotype was detected many times. V and J are TRBV28 and TRBJ2-5; no definite D call. The V and J ends lost 5 bases and 3 bases respectively, with 4 bases between them. Germline V gene lookup returns CDR1 MDHEN and CDR2 SYDVKM. This CDR3 is 11 amino acids long. CDR3 loop: CASSVKETQYF. CDR3 nucleotide sequence: TGTGCCAGCAGTGTAAAAGAGACCCAGTACTTC.

This clonotype was found many times. The V call is TRBV7-2, the J call TRBJ2-7, with unresolved D. V was trimmed by 5 bases and J by 6 bases, leaving 14 bases between them. Germline CDR1 SGHTA, CDR2 FQGNSA. The CDR3 extends over 13 amino acids. The CDR3 here is CASSISSVAEQYF. As DNA, the CDR3 is TGTGCCAGCAGCATCTCCTCCGTCGCCGAGCAGTACTTC.

This clonotype was observed a few times. The chain joins TRBV11-1 to TRBJ2-7, with 10 bases lining up with TRBD2. This CDR3 has 18 amino acids. Germline V CDR1 and CDR2: SGHAT, FQDESV (reference sequence). V dropped 4 bases and J dropped 3; count of bases not matched to a gene: 15. CDR3 coding DNA: TGTGCCAGCAGCTGGGTGACCTCTGGACTAGCGGACTACTACGAGCAGTACTTC. Translation: CASSWVTSGLADYYEQYF.

This clonotype was detected ten times or more. The chain joins TRBV19 to TRBJ2-3; D gene unclear. Trimming took 10 bases from V and 6 from J, leaving 17 bases between them. The CDR3 loop spans 13 amino acids. The germline V gene has CDR1 LNHDA and CDR2 SQIVND (reference sequence). The CDR3 DNA follows: TGTGCCACCTCAAGGGCCCTTCTTGATACGCAGTATTTT. It codes for CATSRALLDTQYF.

This clonotype showed up many times. This rearrangement joins TRBV6-1 to TRBJ2-5; D uncertain. Germline CDR1 is MNHNS and CDR2 is SASEGT. The CDR3 consists of 13 residues. V lost 10 bases, J lost 0 bases, and 12 bases lay in between. CDR3: CATRLTYQETQYF. CDR3 DNA sequence: TGTGCCACCCGCTTGACGTACCAAGAGACCCAGTACTTC.

This clonotype has a handful of counts. The CDR3 region is CASSQDLLAGVIDEQYF. The CDR3 nucleotides read TGTGCCAGCAGCCAAGATCTCCTAGCGGGAGTCATAGACGAGCAGTACTTC. The chain recombines TRBV4-2 with TRBJ2-7; 10 nucleotides align to TRBD2. Germline V gene sequence: CDR1 LGHNA, CDR2 YNFKEQ. This CDR3 has 17 amino acids. V lost 0 bases, J lost 5 bases, and 10 bases stayed unmatched.

This clonotype was recorded many times. The J gene is TRBJ2-7, the V gene TRBV2; D gene unclear. This CDR3 spans 13 amino acids. Per the germline V gene, CDR1 is SNHLY and CDR2 is FYNNEI. Trimming took off 6 bases at V and 6 bases at J, with 15 bases between the two ends. The CDR3 reads CASSATPQSEQYF. In DNA form, the CDR3 reads TGTGCCAGCAGCGCAACCCCTCAGAGCGAGCAGTACTTC.